The source of this T cell receptor (beta chain) is a study of shared clonotypes between healthy human individuals. This clone has a single count. Its antigen is not identified. Measured with immunoSEQ multiplex PCR; TCRdb has only the in-frame clones, and not every one. The sample yields a few million clones, just over 90% seen once. Broader study findings: Unshared clonotypes carried lower generation probabilities than those common to all four donors. Few donors restricted represented genetic and exposure-history diversity. When naive CD4 clonotypes were compared across four donors, 5% to 5.5% were shared.

The CDR3 has 17 amino acids. The chain employs TRBV21-1 and TRBJ1-3. TRBV21-1 is shown as a pseudogene. The sequencing sample was made of naive CD4+ T cells sorted from blood. Subset denoted: CD45RA+ positively selected. The TCR originated in a man aged 18 to 30 in good health. This CDR3 reads CASSKKLPDSPGNTIYF. The CDR3 DNA sequence: TGTGCCAGCAGCAAAAAGTTGCCCGACTCACCTGGAAACACCATATATTTT.